These 3 T cell receptor beta chains were all obtained from the same sample, sequenced in a study of cytomegalovirus exposure and HLA in healthy donors. PCR involved 60 Vbeta and 13 Jbeta primers. Sequencing used immunoSEQ multiplex PCR; TCRdb keeps in-frame clones, though not all of them. The sample has roughly 290,000 clones; approximately 90% are singletons. The sequencing input was PBMCs. Receptors originate from a woman in her late teens or twenties in good health and CMV-seronegative.

The V gene is TRBV9, the J gene TRBJ2-5, with D uncertain. CDR3 length equals 13 residues. CDR1 and CDR2 from the germline V gene are SGDLS and YYNGEE. Between the trimmed V and J ends, which lost 6 bases and 2 bases, there was a span of 11 bases. The CDR3, as DNA: TGTGCCAGCAACTTAACCCCGCAAGAGACCCAGTACTTC. Translated, it gives CASNLTPQETQYF. The whole variable domain, filled in from reference TRBV9 and TRBJ2-5, reads DSGVTQTPKHLITATGQRVTLRCSPRSGDLSVYWYQQSLDQGLQFLIQYYNGEERAKGNILERFSAQQFPDLHSELNLSSLELGDSALYFCASNLTPQETQYFGPGTRLLVL.

V gene TRBV9 combines with J gene TRBJ1-3; maybe TRBD1 (6 bases). Looked up from germline, CDR1 is SGDLS and CDR2 is YYNGEE. V shed 3 bases and J shed 2 bases, with 21 bases lying between them. The CDR3 is made up of 18 amino acids. The CDR3 DNA is TGTGCCAGCAGCGGATCTGGAATGCGGACAGTAGCTGGAAACACCATATATTTT. It specifies CASSGSGMRTVAGNTIYF.

As for this clone: The junction differs from germline at one of its ends, possibly a read error. The CDR3 DNA follows: TGTGCTAGCAGCTTAGCGGCGGAGGACCATAACTATGGCTACACCTTC. Translation gives CASSLAAEDHNYGYTF. The V and J genes are TRBV7-7 and TRBJ1-2; D not certain. The CDR3 extends over 16 amino acids. The germline V gene encodes CDR1 SSHAT and CDR2 FNYEAQ (reference sequence).